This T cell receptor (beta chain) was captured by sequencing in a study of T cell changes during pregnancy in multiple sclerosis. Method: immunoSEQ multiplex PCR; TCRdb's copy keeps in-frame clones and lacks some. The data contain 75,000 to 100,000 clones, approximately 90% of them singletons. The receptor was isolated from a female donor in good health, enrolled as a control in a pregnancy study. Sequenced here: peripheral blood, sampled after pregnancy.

The CDR3 sequence: CASSSSLTGPNEKLFF. The CDR3 nucleotides read TGTGCCAGCAGTTCCTCCTTGACAGGGCCGAATGAAAAACTGTTTTTT. V usage is TRBV6-5 and J usage is TRBJ1-4, with TRBD1 identical over 7 bases. Germline loops: CDR1 MNHEY, CDR2 SVGAGI. Unmatched junction bases numbered 10, after V lost 4 bases and J lost 5 bases. This CDR3 region has 16 residues.